What follows are 3 T cell receptor beta chains derived from one specimen sequenced in a study of post-analysis software for immune sequencing data. Findings and caveats of the study: TRBV5-6, TRBV5-1 and TRBV20-1 were among a handful of TRBV segments more frequent in patients than controls.

Presence of unique molecular identifiers characterized the TCR beta cDNA libraries. Using its own MiXCR run on the PCR reads, TCRdb lists one record per CDR3 protein. The repertoire holds about 820,000 distinct CDR3 sequences, with 53% as singletons. Their antigens are not known. The sequenced material came from blood. The receptors here all came from a girl aged 5 to 17 with multiple sclerosis.

The chain has TRBV19 and TRBJ2-1; perhaps TRBD1 as D (5 bases). Trimming left V 7 bases short and J 10 bases short, with 23 bases between. Germline CDR1 and CDR2: LNHDA and SQIVND (reference sequence). The CDR3 is made up of 15 amino acids. CDR3 in amino acids: CASKHGKQGRGEQFF. Here the CDR3 DNA reads TGTGCCAGTAAACACGGAAAGCAGGGAAGGGGAGAGCAGTTCTTC.

This clonotype has just a few counts. The chain joins TRBV5-1 to TRBJ2-5, with 9 bases lining up with TRBD1. The V gene end was trimmed by 0 bases and the J gene end by 1 base; junction bases not matched to a gene: 1. The germline V gene encodes CDR1 SGHRS and CDR2 YFSETQ. CDR3 length: 15 residues. DNA for the CDR3: TGCGCCAGCAGCTTGGGGACAGGGGCCCAAGAGACCCAGTACTTC. It codes for CASSLGTGAQETQYF. The variable domain in full, completed from reference TRBV5-1 and TRBJ2-5, reads KAGVTQTPRYLIKTRGQQVTLSCSPISGHRSVSWYQQTPGQGLQFLFEYFSETQRNKGNFPGRFSGRQFSNSRSEMNVSTLELGDSALYLCASSLGTGAQETQYFGPGTRLLVL.

This clonotype came up once. V and J are TRBV7-3 and TRBJ2-2; 11 bases map to TRBD2. Germline CDR1 is SGHTA and CDR2 is FQGTGA. Trimming removed 8 bases from V and 5 bases from J; junction bases left unmatched: 4. The CDR3 consists of 14 residues. The CDR3 region has the DNA TGTGCCAGCCGCGGGACTAGCGGTACCGGGGAGCTGTTTTTT. Encoded protein: CASRGTSGTGELFF.